Reported below is one TCR beta chain. Its antigen is still unknown. The data were obtained in a study of T cells in Graves' hyperthyroidism and ophthalmopathy. General study points: Most thyroid clonotypes expanded above 0.001 appeared in blood too. The model predicted ophthalmopathy a median approximately 6.3 months before onset.

Out of approximately 10 ml of fresh peripheral blood came the PBMCs. Amplified TCR beta CDR3 regions derived from RNA transcripts. The TCR CDR3 was amplified in a first-round RT-PCR using the HTBI primer set. Using its own MiXCR run on the multiplex PCR reads, TCRdb lists one record per CDR3 protein. The sample shows 360,000 or so distinct CDR3 sequences, 12% to 15% of them seen only once. V was trimmed by 5 bases and J by 1 base, leaving 9 bases between them. The CDR3 spans 14 residues. The sequence came from an older woman with Graves' ophthalmopathy. The chain employs TRBV12-3 or TRBV12-4 and TRBJ1-5; no reliable D call. Sequencing input: blood. The CDR3 nucleotides read TGTGCCAGCAGTATGTTGGGAAGCAATCAGCCCCAGCATTTT. Amino acids: CASSMLGSNQPQHF.